These T cell receptor beta chains were read from a single sample in a study of T cells in Graves' hyperthyroidism and ophthalmopathy. TCRdb itself ran the multiplex PCR reads through MiXCR, one entry per CDR3 protein. This table has 640,000 or so distinct CDR3 sequences, 14% appearing once. Sequenced input: blood. The receptors originated from a woman between 18 and 30 years old with Graves' ophthalmopathy. Both conserved end residues are part of each CDR3. Fields, in order: clone size, D gene, V gene, J gene, CDR3 protein, CDR3 DNA. A D gene is named only where the DNA matches it firmly. Size values are once, few and many counts, or a class for expanded clones, and some rows have none.

-	-	TRBV5-5	TRBJ1-6	CASSLGIPPLHF	TGTGCCAGCAGCTTGGGGATTCCACCCCTCCACTTT
many	-	TRBV18	TRBJ1-5	CASTSTGDQPQHF	TGTGCCAGCACTTCGACAGGCGATCAGCCCCAGCATTTT
many	-	TRBV7-9	TRBJ2-2	CASLYTGELFF	TGTGCCAGCTTGTACACCGGGGAGCTGTTTTTT
-	TRBD2	TRBV6-2/TRBV6-3	TRBJ2-3	CASSYKTGTSGRAADTQYF	TGTGCCAGCAGTTACAAAACCGGGACTAGCGGGAGGGCAGCAGATACGCAGTATTTT
-	TRBD2	TRBV3-1	TRBJ2-7	CASRGTTAHEQYF	TGTGCCAGCCGGGGGACTACTGCGCACGAGCAGTACTTC
-	TRBD1	TRBV19	TRBJ2-3	CASSGQGTNAQYF	TGTGCCAGTTCGGGACAGGGGACCAATGCGCAGTATTTT
few	-	TRBV15	TRBJ2-3	CATSRGPILGDTQYF	TGTGCCACCAGCAGGGGACCGATACTCGGAGATACGCAGTATTTT
few	-	TRBV7-9	TRBJ1-2	CASSLTNGYTF	TGTGCCAGCAGCCTAACTAATGGCTACACCTTC
-	-	TRBV20-1	TRBJ2-1	CSAPFGLGLGSEQFF	TGCAGTGCTCCCTTTGGGCTAGGCCTGGGGAGTGAGCAGTTCTTC
many	-	TRBV2	TRBJ2-1	CASTAAAYNEQFF	TGTGCCAGCACAGCGGCCGCCTACAATGAGCAGTTCTTC
few	TRBD2	TRBV7-9	TRBJ2-5	CASSYPEGGLAGIGETQYF	TGTGCCAGCAGCTACCCCGAGGGAGGACTAGCGGGAATCGGGGAGACCCAGTACTTC
many	TRBD1	TRBV2	TRBJ1-4	CASSDGTGGTFGEKLFF	TGTGCCAGCAGTGACGGGACAGGGGGCACGTTTGGTGAAAAACTGTTTTTT
many	-	TRBV15	TRBJ1-5	CATSRDFGRNQPQHF	TGTGCCACCAGCAGAGATTTCGGCAGGAATCAGCCCCAGCATTTT
few	-	TRBV24-1	TRBJ2-1	CATSDFVSGVDEQFF	TGTGCCACCAGTGATTTCGTATCAGGGGTGGATGAGCAGTTCTTC
many	TRBD1	TRBV12-3/TRBV12-4	TRBJ1-5	CASSSQGALSNQPQHF	TGTGCCAGCAGTTCACAGGGGGCGCTGAGCAATCAGCCCCAGCATTTT
few	-	TRBV24-1	TRBJ2-3	CATSDSQGTGADTQYF	TGTGCCACCAGTGATTCACAGGGAACGGGTGCAGATACGCAGTATTTT
-	TRBD2	TRBV20-1	TRBJ2-3	CSARGSGGGTDTQYF	TGCAGTGCTAGAGGGAGCGGGGGCGGCACAGATACGCAGTATTTT
few	TRBD1	TRBV6-1	TRBJ2-1	CASTRGLNEQFF	TGTGCCAGCACCAGGGGGCTCAATGAGCAGTTCTTC
-	-	TRBV7-2	TRBJ1-6	CASSPVDSYNSPLHF	TGTGCCAGCAGCCCCGTCGACAGCTATAATTCACCCCTCCACTTT
many	-	TRBV7-3	TRBJ1-5	CASSPDANQPQHF	TGTGCCAGCAGCCCGGATGCCAATCAGCCCCAGCATTTT
-	-	TRBV4-1	TRBJ1-4	CASSQESGYEKLFF	TGCGCCAGCAGCCAAGAGTCCGGCTATGAAAAACTGTTTTTT
few	-	TRBV5-4	TRBJ2-3	CASSLGSYTQYF	TGTGCCAGCAGCTTGGGAAGCTATACGCAGTATTTT
many	TRBD2	TRBV20-1	TRBJ2-3	CSAQPLAGVGGDTQYF	TGCAGTGCCCAGCCCCTAGCGGGAGTGGGAGGAGATACGCAGTATTTT
many	-	TRBV20-1	TRBJ1-5	CSARARTDSNQPQHF	TGCAGTGCTAGAGCCCGGACGGATAGCAATCAGCCCCAGCATTTT
few	-	TRBV28	TRBJ1-4	CASSSIQGNGEKLFF	TGTGCCAGCAGTTCAATACAGGGTAACGGTGAAAAACTGTTTTTT
many	TRBD1	TRBV7-9	TRBJ1-4	CASSLLGWGQLPEKLFF	TGTGCCAGCAGCCTTTTGGGTTGGGGACAGCTCCCGGAAAAACTGTTTTTT
-	TRBD2	TRBV7-2	TRBJ2-1	CASSLVRLAGEVEQFF	TGTGCCAGCAGCTTAGTACGACTAGCGGGAGAGGTTGAGCAGTTCTTC
many	-	TRBV20-1	TRBJ2-7	CSARVGNREGEQYF	TGCAGTGCTAGAGTCGGTAACAGGGAGGGCGAGCAGTACTTC
many	-	TRBV2	TRBJ2-1	CASLLGSPPREQFF	TGTGCCAGCCTCCTCGGGTCCCCCCCCCGTGAGCAGTTCTTC
once	-	TRBV19	TRBJ1-1	CASSSDALNTEAFF	TGTGCCAGTAGTTCGGACGCTCTGAACACTGAAGCTTTCTTT
many	-	TRBV6-1	TRBJ1-5	CAGGNQPQHF	TGTGCCGGGGGCAATCAGCCCCAGCATTTT
many	-	TRBV20-1	TRBJ2-7	CSASSFRRSSYEQYF	TGCAGTGCTAGTTCATTTAGGCGGAGCTCCTACGAGCAGTACTTC
-	-	TRBV19	TRBJ1-2	CAGSILGGYGYTF	TGTGCCGGTAGTATATTAGGGGGATATGGCTACACCTTC
many	-	TRBV28	TRBJ1-1	CASRWVDTEAFF	TGTGCCAGCAGGTGGGTGGACACTGAAGCTTTCTTT
many	-	TRBV28	TRBJ1-1	CASTYTGSRGTEAFF	TGTGCCAGCACCTACACCGGGAGTAGGGGCACTGAAGCTTTCTTT
-	TRBD2	TRBV20-1	TRBJ2-1	CSARVNSGREHEQFF	TGCAGTGCTAGAGTCAATAGCGGGAGAGAGCATGAGCAGTTCTTC
-	-	TRBV5-1	TRBJ1-2	CASSAEGSYGYTF	TGCGCCAGCAGCGCGGAGGGGAGCTATGGCTACACCTTC
-	-	TRBV20-1	TRBJ2-5	CSASPWTGTQYF	TGCAGTGCTAGTCCCTGGACTGGGACCCAGTACTTC
many	-	TRBV7-2	TRBJ2-3	CASSLKIFTDTQYF	TGTGCCAGCAGCTTAAAGATCTTCACAGATACGCAGTATTTT